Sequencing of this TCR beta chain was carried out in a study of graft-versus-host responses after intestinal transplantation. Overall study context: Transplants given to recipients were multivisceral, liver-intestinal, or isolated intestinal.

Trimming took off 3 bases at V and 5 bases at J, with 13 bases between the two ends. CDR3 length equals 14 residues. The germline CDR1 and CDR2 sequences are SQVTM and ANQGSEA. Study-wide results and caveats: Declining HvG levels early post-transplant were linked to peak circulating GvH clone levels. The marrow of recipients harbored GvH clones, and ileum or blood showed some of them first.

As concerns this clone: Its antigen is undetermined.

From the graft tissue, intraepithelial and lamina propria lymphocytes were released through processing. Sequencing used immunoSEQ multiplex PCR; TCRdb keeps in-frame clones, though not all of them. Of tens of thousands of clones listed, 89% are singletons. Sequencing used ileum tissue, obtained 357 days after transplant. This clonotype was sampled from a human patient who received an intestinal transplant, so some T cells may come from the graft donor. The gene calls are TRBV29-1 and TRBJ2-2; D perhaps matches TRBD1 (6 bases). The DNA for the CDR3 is TGCAGCGTTGAGCCCCCAACAGGGACCGGGGAGCTGTTTTTT. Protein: CSVEPPTGTGELFF.